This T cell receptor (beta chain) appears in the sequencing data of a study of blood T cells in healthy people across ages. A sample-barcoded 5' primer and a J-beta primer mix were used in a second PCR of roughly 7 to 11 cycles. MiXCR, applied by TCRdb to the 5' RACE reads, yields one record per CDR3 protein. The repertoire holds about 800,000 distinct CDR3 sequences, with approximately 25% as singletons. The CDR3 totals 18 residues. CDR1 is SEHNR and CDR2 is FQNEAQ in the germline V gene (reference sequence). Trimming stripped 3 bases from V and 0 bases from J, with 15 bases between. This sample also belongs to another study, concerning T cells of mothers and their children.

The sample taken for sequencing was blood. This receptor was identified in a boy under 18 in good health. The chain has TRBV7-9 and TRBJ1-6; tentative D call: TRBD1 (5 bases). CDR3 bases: TGTGCCAGCAGCTTGATCCCCGGGGGGAGCTCCTATAATTCACCCCTCCACTTT. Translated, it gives CASSLIPGGSSYNSPLHF. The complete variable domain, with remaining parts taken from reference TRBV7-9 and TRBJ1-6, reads DTGVSQNPRHKITKRGQNVTFRCDPISEHNRLYWYRQTLGQGPEFLTYFQNEAQLEKSRLLSDRFSAERPKGSFSTLEIQRTEQGDSAMYLCASSLIPGGSSYNSPLHFGNGTRLTVT.